This T cell receptor (beta chain) was recorded in a study of T cell repertoires in cytomegalovirus infection. Study-level information: A matching HLA type, together with CMV infection, was signaled by public TCR beta signatures.

Concerning this clonotype: The antigen is unknown.

The CDR3 is 17 amino acids. The trim removed 1 base at V and 2 bases at J, leaving 7 bases unmatched. Looked up from germline, CDR1 is SGHAT and CDR2 is FQNNGV. Study outcomes and limitations: Clonotypes of TCR beta that were HLA-C-restricted and CMV-specific dominated the ex vivo response. Totalled public TCR beta family frequency picked out people who carried CMV plus the relevant HLA.

TCRdb called the reads again in MiXCR, with one record for every CDR3 protein. The sample lists a few hundred thousand distinct CDR3 sequences, over 15% occurring once. The chain uses TRBV11-2 and TRBJ2-3; 9 nucleotides match TRBD2. Material for sequencing was CD8+ T cells from PBMCs. The TCR comes from a human donor in good health (CMV status not recorded). Some clones in this sample may be carry-over from other donors' samples. This CDR3 is CASSLGDSGGYTDTQYF. For the CDR3, the DNA is TGTGCCAGCAGCTTAGGAGATAGCGGGGGATACACAGATACGCAGTATTTT.